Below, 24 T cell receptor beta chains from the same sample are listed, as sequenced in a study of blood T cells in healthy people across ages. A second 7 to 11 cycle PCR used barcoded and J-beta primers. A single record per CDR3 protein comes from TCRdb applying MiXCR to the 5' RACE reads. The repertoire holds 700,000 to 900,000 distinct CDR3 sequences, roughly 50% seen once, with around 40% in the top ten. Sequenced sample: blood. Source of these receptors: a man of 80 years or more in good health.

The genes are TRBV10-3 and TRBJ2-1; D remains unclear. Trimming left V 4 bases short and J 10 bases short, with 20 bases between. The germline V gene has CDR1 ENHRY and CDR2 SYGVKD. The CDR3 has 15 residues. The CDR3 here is CAISGVYDGYHEQFF. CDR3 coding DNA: TGTGCCATCAGTGGTGTCTACGACGGGTACCACGAGCAGTTCTTC.

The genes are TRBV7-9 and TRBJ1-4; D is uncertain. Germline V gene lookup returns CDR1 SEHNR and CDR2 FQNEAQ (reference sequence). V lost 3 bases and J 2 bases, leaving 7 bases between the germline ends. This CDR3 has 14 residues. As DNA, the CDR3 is TGTGCCAGCAGCTTGGGGAGGACTAATGAAAAACTGTTTTTT. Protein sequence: CASSLGRTNEKLFF.

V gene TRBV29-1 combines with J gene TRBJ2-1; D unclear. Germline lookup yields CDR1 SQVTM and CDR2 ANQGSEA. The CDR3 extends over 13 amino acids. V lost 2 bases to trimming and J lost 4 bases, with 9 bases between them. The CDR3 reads CSVERRPYNEQFF. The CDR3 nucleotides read TGCAGCGTTGAAAGGCGTCCGTACAATGAGCAGTTCTTC.

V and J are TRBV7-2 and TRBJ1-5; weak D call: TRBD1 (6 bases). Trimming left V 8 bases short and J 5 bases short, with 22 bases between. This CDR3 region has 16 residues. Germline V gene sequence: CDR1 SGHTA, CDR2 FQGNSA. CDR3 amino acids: CASAQDQNRVYQPQHF. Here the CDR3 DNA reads TGTGCCAGCGCCCAGGACCAGAACAGGGTTTATCAGCCCCAGCATTTT.

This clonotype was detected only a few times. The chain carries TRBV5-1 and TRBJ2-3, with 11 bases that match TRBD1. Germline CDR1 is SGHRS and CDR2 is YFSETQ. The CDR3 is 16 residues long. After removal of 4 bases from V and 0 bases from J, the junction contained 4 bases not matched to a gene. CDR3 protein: CASSKGQGASTDTQYF. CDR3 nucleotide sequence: TGCGCCAGCAGCAAAGGACAGGGGGCGAGCACAGATACGCAGTATTTT. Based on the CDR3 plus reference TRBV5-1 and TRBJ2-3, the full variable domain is KAGVTQTPRYLIKTRGQQVTLSCSPISGHRSVSWYQQTPGQGLQFLFEYFSETQRNKGNFPGRFSGRQFSNSRSEMNVSTLELGDSALYLCASSKGQGASTDTQYFGPGTRLTVL.

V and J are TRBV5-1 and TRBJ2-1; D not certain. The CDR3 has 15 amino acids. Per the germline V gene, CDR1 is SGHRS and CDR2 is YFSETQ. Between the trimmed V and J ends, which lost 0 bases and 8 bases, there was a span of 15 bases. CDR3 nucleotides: TGCGCCAGCAGCTTGGACAGTTCTCTCTTCTATGAGCAGTTCTTC. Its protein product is CASSLDSSLFYEQFF.

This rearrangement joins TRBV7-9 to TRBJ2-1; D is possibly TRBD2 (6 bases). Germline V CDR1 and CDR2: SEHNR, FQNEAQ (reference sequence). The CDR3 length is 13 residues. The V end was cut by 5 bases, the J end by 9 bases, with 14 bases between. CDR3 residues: CASSTWRGREQFF. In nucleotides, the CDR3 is TGTGCCAGCAGCACTTGGAGGGGCCGTGAGCAGTTCTTC. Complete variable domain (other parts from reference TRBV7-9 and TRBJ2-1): DTGVSQNPRHKITKRGQNVTFRCDPISEHNRLYWYRQTLGQGPEFLTYFQNEAQLEKSRLLSDRFSAERPKGSFSTLEIQRTEQGDSAMYLCASSTWRGREQFFGPGTRLTVL.

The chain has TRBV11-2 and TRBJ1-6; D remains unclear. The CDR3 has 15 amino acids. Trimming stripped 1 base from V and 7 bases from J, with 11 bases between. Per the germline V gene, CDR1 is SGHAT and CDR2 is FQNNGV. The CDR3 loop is CASSLVTVGNSPLHF. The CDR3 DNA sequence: TGTGCCAGCAGCTTAGTTACGGTTGGCAATTCACCCCTCCACTTT.

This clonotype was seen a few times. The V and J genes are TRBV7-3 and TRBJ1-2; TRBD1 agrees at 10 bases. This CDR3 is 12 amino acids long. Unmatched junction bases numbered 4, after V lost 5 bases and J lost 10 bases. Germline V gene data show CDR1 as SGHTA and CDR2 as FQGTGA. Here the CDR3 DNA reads TGTGCCAGCAGCCTCGGGACAGGGGACTACACCTTC. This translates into CASSLGTGDYTF.

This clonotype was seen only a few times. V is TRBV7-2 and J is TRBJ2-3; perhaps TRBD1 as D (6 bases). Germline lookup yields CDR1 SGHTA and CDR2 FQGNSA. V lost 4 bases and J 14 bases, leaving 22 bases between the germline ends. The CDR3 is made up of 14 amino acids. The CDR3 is CASSSDRRNRYAYF. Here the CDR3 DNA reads TGTGCCAGCAGCTCTGACAGGAGGAACAGATACGCGTATTTT.

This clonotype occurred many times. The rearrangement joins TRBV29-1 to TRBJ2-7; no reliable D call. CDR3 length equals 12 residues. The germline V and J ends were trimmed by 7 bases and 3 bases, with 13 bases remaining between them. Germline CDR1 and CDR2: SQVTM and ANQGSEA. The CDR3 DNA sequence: TGCAGCGCCCTAGGCAGGAGCTACGAGCAGTACTTC. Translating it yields CSALGRSYEQYF.

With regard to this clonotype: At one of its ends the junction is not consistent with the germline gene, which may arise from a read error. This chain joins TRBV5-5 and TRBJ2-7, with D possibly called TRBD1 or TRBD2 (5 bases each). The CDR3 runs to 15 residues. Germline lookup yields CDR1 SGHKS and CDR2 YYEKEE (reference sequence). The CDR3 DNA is TGTACCAGCAGCCCCGGATCGGGGACGAACTACGAGCAGTACTTC. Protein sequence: CTSSPGSGTNYEQYF.

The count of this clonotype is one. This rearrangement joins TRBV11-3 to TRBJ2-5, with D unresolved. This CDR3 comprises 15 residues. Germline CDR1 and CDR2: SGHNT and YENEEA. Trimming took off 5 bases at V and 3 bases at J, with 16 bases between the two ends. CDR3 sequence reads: CASSRGMRREETQYF. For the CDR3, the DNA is TGTGCCAGCAGCCGTGGGATGAGGAGAGAAGAGACCCAGTACTTC.

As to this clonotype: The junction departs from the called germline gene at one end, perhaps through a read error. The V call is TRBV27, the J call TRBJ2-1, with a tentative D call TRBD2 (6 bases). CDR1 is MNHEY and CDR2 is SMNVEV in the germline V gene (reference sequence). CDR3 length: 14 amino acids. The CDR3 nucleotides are TGTGCCAGCAGTTTACAACTAGCTGTCAATCAGCAGTTCTTC. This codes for CASSLQLAVNQQFF.

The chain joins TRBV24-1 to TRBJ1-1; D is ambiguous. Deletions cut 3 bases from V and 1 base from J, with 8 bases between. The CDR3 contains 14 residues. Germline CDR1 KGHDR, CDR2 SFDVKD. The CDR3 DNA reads TGTGCCACCAGTGATCGAAGAGGGAACACTGAAGCTTTCTTT. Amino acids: CATSDRRGNTEAFF.

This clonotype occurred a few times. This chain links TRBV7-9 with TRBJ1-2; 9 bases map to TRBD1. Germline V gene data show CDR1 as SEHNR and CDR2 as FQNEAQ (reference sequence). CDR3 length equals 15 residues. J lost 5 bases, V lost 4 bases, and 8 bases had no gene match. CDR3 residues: CASSSGQGRGYGYTF. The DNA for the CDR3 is TGTGCCAGCAGCTCCGGACAGGGGAGGGGGTATGGCTACACCTTC. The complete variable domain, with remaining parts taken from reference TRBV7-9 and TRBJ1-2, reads DTGVSQNPRHKITKRGQNVTFRCDPISEHNRLYWYRQTLGQGPEFLTYFQNEAQLEKSRLLSDRFSAERPKGSFSTLEIQRTEQGDSAMYLCASSSGQGRGYGYTFGSGTRLTVV.

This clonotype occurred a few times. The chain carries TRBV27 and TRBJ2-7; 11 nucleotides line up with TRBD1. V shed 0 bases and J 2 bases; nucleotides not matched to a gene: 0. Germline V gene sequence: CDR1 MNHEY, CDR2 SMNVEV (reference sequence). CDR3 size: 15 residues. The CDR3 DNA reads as TGTGCCAGCAGTTTATCGGGACAGGGGGCCTACGAGCAGTACTTC. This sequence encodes CASSLSGQGAYEQYF.

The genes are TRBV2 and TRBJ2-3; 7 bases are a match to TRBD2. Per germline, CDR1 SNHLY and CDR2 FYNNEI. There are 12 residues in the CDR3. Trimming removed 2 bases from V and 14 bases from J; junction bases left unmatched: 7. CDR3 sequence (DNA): TGTGCCAGCAGTGAACTAGCGGTTTACGCGTATTTT. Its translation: CASSELAVYAYF.

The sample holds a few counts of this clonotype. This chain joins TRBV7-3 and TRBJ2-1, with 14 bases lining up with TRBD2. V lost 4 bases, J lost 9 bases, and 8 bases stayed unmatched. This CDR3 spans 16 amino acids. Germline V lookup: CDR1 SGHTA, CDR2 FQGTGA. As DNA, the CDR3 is TGTGCCAGCAGCTCTCGACTAGCGGGAGGGCCAGGTGAGCAGTTCTTC. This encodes CASSSRLAGGPGEQFF. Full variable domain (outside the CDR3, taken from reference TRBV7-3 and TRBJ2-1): GAGVSQTPSNKVTEKGKYVELRCDPISGHTALYWYRQSLGQGPEFLIYFQGTGAADDSGLPNDRFFAVRPEGSVSTLKIQRTERGDSAVYLCASSSRLAGGPGEQFFGPGTRLTVL.

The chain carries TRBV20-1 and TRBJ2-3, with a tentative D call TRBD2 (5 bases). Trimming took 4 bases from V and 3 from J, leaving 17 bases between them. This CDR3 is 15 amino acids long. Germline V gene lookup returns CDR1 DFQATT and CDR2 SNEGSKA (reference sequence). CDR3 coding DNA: TGCAGTGCTACTTCCCGGGATTCGAGGACAGATACGCAGTATTTT. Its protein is CSATSRDSRTDTQYF.

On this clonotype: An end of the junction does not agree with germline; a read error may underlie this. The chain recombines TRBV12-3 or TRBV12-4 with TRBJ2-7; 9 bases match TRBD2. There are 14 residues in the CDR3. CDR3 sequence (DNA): TGTGCCAGCAGTCTAGCGGGGCCGCGGAGCGAGCAGTACTTC. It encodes CASSLAGPRSEQYF.

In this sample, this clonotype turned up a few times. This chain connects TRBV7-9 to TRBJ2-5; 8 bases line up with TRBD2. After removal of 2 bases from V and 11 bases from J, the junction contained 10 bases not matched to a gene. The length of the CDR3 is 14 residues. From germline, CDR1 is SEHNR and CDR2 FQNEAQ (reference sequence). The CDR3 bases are TGTGCCAGCAGCTTAATCAAGCGGGAGTCGCCGCAGTACTTC. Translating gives CASSLIKRESPQYF.

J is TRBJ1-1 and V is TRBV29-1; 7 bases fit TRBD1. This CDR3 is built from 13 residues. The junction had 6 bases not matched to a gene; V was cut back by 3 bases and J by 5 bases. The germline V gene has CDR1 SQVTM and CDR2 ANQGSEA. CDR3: CSVDRGMATEAFF. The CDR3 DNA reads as TGCAGCGTTGACAGGGGGATGGCGACTGAAGCTTTCTTT.

CDR3 nucleotide sequence: TGTGCCACCGGCACTATCGGACGTTCGTATTTT. Its translation: CATGTIGRSYF. J is TRBJ2-3 and V is TRBV15; no clear D. CDR1 is LNHNV, CDR2 YYDKDF, per germline (reference sequence). V lost 8 bases and J lost 14, with 17 bases in between. The CDR3 is 11 amino acids.